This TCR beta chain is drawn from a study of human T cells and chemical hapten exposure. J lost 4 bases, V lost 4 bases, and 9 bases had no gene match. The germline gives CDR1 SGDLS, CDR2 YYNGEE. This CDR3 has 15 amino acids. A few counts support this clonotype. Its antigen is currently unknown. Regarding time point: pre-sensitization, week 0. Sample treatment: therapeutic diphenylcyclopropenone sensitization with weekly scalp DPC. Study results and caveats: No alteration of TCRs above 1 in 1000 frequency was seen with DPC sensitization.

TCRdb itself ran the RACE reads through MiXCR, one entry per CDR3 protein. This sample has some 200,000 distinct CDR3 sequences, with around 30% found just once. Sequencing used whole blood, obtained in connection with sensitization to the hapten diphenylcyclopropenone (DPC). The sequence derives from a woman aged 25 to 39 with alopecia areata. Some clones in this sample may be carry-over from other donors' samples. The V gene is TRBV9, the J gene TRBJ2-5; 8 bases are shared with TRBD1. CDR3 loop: CASSTDRGGVETQYF. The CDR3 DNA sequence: TGTGCCAGCAGCACTGACAGGGGTGGTGTAGAGACCCAGTACTTC.